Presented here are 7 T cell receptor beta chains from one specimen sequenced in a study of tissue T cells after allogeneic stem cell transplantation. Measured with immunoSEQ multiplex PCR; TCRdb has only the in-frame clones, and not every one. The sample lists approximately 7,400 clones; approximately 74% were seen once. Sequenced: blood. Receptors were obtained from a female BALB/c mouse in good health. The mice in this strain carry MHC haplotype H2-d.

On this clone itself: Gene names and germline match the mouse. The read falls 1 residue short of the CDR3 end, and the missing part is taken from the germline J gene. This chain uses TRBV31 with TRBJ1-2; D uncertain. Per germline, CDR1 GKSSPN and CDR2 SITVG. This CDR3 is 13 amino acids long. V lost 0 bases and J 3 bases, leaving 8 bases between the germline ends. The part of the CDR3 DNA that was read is TGTGCCTGGAGTCTAGCCACGGACTCCGACTACACC. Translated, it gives CAWSLATDSDYT. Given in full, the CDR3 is CAWSLATDSDYTF.

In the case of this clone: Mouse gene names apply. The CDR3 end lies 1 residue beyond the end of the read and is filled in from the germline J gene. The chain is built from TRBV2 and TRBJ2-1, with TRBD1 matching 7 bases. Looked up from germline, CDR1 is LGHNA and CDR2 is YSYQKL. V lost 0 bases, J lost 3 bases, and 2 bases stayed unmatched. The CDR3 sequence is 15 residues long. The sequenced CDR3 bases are TGTGCCAGCAGCCAAGAACAGGGGAGCTATGCTGAGCAGTTC. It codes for CASSQEQGSYAEQF. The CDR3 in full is CASSQEQGSYAEQFF.

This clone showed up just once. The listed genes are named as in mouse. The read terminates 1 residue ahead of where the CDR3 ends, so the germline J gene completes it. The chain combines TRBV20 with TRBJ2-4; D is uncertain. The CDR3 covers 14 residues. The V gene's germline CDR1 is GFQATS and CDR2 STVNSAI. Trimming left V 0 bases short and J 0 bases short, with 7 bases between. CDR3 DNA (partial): TGTGGTGCTAGGGATGGGTCTAGTCAAAACACCTTGTAC. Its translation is CGARDGSSQNTLY. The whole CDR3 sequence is CGARDGSSQNTLYF. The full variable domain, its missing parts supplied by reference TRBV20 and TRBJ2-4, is GALVYQYPRRTICKSGTSMRMECQAVGFQATSVAWYRQSPQKTFELIALSTVNSAIKYEQNFTQEKFPISHPNLSFSSMTVLNAYLEDRGLYLCGARDGSSQNTLYFGAGTRLSVL.

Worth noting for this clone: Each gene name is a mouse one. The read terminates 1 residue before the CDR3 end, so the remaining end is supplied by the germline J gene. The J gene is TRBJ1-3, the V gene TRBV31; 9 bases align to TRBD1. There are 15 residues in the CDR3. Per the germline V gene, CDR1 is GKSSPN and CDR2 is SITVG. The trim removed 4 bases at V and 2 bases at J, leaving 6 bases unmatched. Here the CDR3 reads CAWNRQGEPGNTLYF. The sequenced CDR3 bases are TGTGCCTGGAATCGACAGGGGGAGCCTGGAAATACGCTCTAT.

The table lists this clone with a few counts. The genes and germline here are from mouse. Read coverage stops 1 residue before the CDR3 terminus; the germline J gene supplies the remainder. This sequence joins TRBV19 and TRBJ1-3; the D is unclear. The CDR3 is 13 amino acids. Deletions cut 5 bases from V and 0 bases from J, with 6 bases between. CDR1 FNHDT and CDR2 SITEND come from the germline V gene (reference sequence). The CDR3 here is CASRWGSGNTLYF. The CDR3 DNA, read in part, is TGTGCCAGCAGATGGGGTTCTGGAAATACGCTCTAT.

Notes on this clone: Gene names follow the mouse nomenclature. CDR3: CASSDNNYAEQFF. The DNA read from the CDR3 is TGTGCCAGCAGTGACAATAACTATGCTGAGCAGTTC. The V gene is TRBV13-1, the J gene TRBJ2-1; D unresolved. The CDR3 end is not reached by the read, which stops 1 residue before it; the germline J gene fills it in. The length of the CDR3 is 13 residues. Germline V gives CDR1 NSHNY, CDR2 SYGAGN. V lost 2 bases to trimming and J lost 0 bases, with 3 bases between them.

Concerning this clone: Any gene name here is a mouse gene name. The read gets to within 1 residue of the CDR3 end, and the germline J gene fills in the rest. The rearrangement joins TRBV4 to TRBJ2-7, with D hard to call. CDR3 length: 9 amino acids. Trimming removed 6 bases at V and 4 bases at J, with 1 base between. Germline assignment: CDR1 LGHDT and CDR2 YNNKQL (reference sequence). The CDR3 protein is CASRYEQYF. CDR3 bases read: TGTGCCAGCAGATATGAACAGTAC.